These 13 T cell receptor beta chains share one sample of origin, sequenced in a study of cytomegalovirus exposure and HLA in healthy donors. Repertoires were generated with immunoSEQ multiplex PCR, while TCRdb's copy carries only in-frame clones and drops some. Among some 250,000 clones, 90% were seen once, and the ten largest hold under 0.4%. The sequencing input was PBMCs. These receptors originate from a woman younger than 30 in good health and CMV-seronegative.

The chain is built from TRBV4-1 and TRBJ2-6; D not certain. The CDR3 runs 19 residues. Per germline, CDR1 MGHRA and CDR2 YSYEKL. Trimming cost V 0 bases and J 1 base, with 16 bases left between them. In DNA, the CDR3 is TGCGCCAGCAGCCAAGAACAGATGGGTCGAACATCTGGGGCCAACGTCCTGACTTTC. It is translated as CASSQEQMGRTSGANVLTF.

DNA for the CDR3: TGTGCCAGCAGTTCTCGGGGATTCACCGGGGAGCTGTTTTTT. It encodes CASSSRGFTGELFF. The chain employs TRBV28 and TRBJ2-2; maybe TRBD2 (5 bases). This CDR3 is 14 amino acids long. Trimming took 4 bases from V and 4 from J, leaving 10 bases between them. Germline V CDR1 and CDR2: MDHEN, SYDVKM.

The rearrangement links TRBV27 to TRBJ2-3; 9 nucleotides align to TRBD2. CDR1 and CDR2 (germline): MNHEY, SMNVEV (reference sequence). The CDR3 runs 16 residues. V shed 4 bases and J 3 bases; nucleotides not matched to a gene: 8. This CDR3 reads CASSSTSGLPTDTQYF. CDR3 nucleotides: TGTGCCAGCAGTTCGACTAGCGGTTTACCGACAGATACGCAGTATTTT.

The genes are TRBV10-1 and TRBJ2-3; 8 positions agree with TRBD1. There are 14 residues in the CDR3. Germline CDR1 reads WNHNN; CDR2 reads SYGVQD (reference sequence). V was clipped by 4 bases and J by 4 bases; unmatched bases: 4. The CDR3 here is CASSGQGMADTQYF. In DNA, the CDR3 is TGCGCCAGCAGTGGACAGGGGATGGCAGATACGCAGTATTTT.

This chain uses TRBV28 with TRBJ1-6; tentatively, D is TRBD1 (6 bases). From germline, CDR1 is MDHEN and CDR2 SYDVKM. V was pared by 2 bases and J by 12 bases, with 14 bases between. The CDR3 covers 14 residues. The CDR3 protein is CASSLRPGDRPLHF. CDR3 nucleotides: TGTGCCAGCAGTTTACGTCCAGGGGATAGACCCCTCCACTTT.

This clone was picked up one time. The V call is TRBV27, the J call TRBJ2-2; 9 nucleotides align to TRBD1. Germline CDR1 and CDR2: MNHEY and SMNVEV (reference sequence). J gave up 6 bases and V 6 bases, and 14 bases lay outside the gene matches. This CDR3 has 17 residues. The CDR3 here is CASRLHGTGSFAGELFF. Written as DNA, the CDR3 is TGTGCCAGCAGATTACACGGGACAGGGTCTTTCGCCGGGGAGCTGTTTTTT.

The V call is TRBV5-1, the J call TRBJ1-6, with D unresolved. Trimming removed 1 base from V and 0 bases from J, with 8 bases in between. Germline CDR1 is SGHRS and CDR2 is YFSETQ. The CDR3 is 16 residues long. In DNA, the CDR3 is TGCGCCAGCAGCTTGTTTGAGAGCTCCTATAATTCACCCCTCCACTTT. Protein product: CASSLFESSYNSPLHF.

The rearrangement links TRBV5-1 to TRBJ2-7; tentative D call: TRBD1 (6 bases). V lost 1 base and J 2 bases, leaving 13 bases between the germline ends. The CDR3 contains 15 residues. Germline assignment: CDR1 SGHRS and CDR2 YFSETQ. DNA for the CDR3: TGCGCCAGCAGCTTGCAAACAGGGTTGACCTACGAGCAGTACTTC. Translated, it gives CASSLQTGLTYEQYF.

This chain links TRBV2 with TRBJ1-5; no definite D call. Germline CDR1 reads SNHLY; CDR2 reads FYNNEI. Trimming took off 10 bases at V and 6 bases at J, with 19 bases between the two ends. The CDR3 length is 14 residues. In DNA form, the CDR3 reads TGTGCCATCGGGCGGGAGGGAGCCGGTCAGCCCCAGCATTTT. Translated: CAIGREGAGQPQHF.

The chain is built from TRBV11-2 and TRBJ1-6; no reliable D call. The germline V gene encodes CDR1 SGHAT and CDR2 FQNNGV. The germline V and J ends were trimmed by 5 bases and 0 bases, with 14 bases remaining between them. This CDR3 contains 17 residues. The chain's CDR3 is CASSPGFGSSYNSPLHF. The CDR3 DNA follows: TGTGCCAGCAGCCCGGGTTTTGGGAGCTCCTATAATTCACCCCTCCACTTT.

The rearrangement joins TRBV19 to TRBJ2-7, with TRBD1 identical over 12 bases. This CDR3 region has 15 residues. CDR1 and CDR2 from the germline V gene are LNHDA and SQIVND (reference sequence). V dropped 5 bases and J dropped 7; count of bases not matched to a gene: 9. The DNA for the CDR3 is TGTGCCAGTAGTTCCCGGGACAGGGGGCCTAAGGAGCAGTACTTC. Translation gives CASSSRDRGPKEQYF. The full variable domain, with the rest looked up from reference TRBV19 and TRBJ2-7, is DGGITQSPKYLFRKEGQNVTLSCEQNLNHDAMYWYRQDPGQGLRLIYYSQIVNDFQKGDIAEGYSVSREKKESFPLTVTSAQKNPTAFYLCASSSRDRGPKEQYFGPGTRLTVT.

The chain uses TRBV15 and TRBJ2-2; 7 nucleotides line up with TRBD1. Germline V gene lookup returns CDR1 LNHNV and CDR2 YYDKDF (reference sequence). V lost 5 bases, J lost 4 bases, and 7 bases stayed unmatched. This CDR3 region has 15 residues. Written as DNA, the CDR3 is TGTGCCACCAGCCTCCACAGGGGAAGCACCGGGGAGCTGTTTTTT. Translating it yields CATSLHRGSTGELFF.

V usage is TRBV4-2 and J usage is TRBJ1-2, with D uncertain. Per the germline V gene, CDR1 is LGHNA and CDR2 is YNFKEQ. V lost 4 bases and J 3 bases, leaving 24 bases between the germline ends. The length of the CDR3 is 18 residues. The CDR3 DNA reads as TGTGCCAGCAGCCGAAATAAGGTGGGAGAAACTTGGGACTATGGCTACACCTTC. Its translation: CASSRNKVGETWDYGYTF.